These 4 T cell receptor beta chains came from one sample sequenced in a study of blood T cell repertoires in COVID-19 (TCRdb year 2020). To prepare the library, the immunoSEQ multiplex PCR assay was applied. The table comes from immuneACCESS by way of TCRdb, which keeps in-frame sequences with V and J called. Part of the clones is missing from these tables; in studies checked, under half for an unresolved V gene and the rest for unknown reasons. The sample table holds about 240,000 clones, of which roughly 87% were seen once. Of the sample, approximately 7.6% falls within the top ten clones. The sequencing sample was made of peripheral blood. The receptors were gathered from a man in his 60s who had recovered from COVID-19.

The table lists this clone with a few counts. CDR3: CASSFRPSGGADTQYF. CDR3 bases: TGTGCCAGCAGCTTTCGACCTAGCGGGGGGGCAGATACGCAGTATTTT. J is TRBJ2-3 and V is TRBV7-2; 12 bases fit TRBD2. Trimming removed 3 bases from V and 4 bases from J; junction bases left unmatched: 5. Germline V gene sequence: CDR1 SGHTA, CDR2 FQGNSA. The CDR3 contains 16 residues.

A single count supports this clone. The chain employs TRBV19 and TRBJ1-1; 9 bases agree with TRBD1. This CDR3 is 14 amino acids long. Looked up from germline, CDR1 is LNHDA and CDR2 is SQIVND (reference sequence). V was clipped by 6 bases and J by 2 bases; unmatched bases: 4. The CDR3 DNA is TGTGCCAGTAGGGGACAGGGTCGAAACACTGAAGCTTTCTTT. Its translation: CASRGQGRNTEAFF.

This rearrangement joins TRBV10-3 to TRBJ1-2; a possible D gene is TRBD1 (5 bases). CDR3 length equals 14 residues. V was cut by 4 bases and J by 3 bases, with 12 bases left in between. The germline gives CDR1 ENHRY, CDR2 SYGVKD. CDR3: CAISGAGPDYGYTF. For the CDR3, the DNA is TGTGCCATCAGTGGCGCAGGGCCTGACTATGGCTACACCTTC.

V and J are TRBV2 and TRBJ2-7; perhaps TRBD2 as D (6 bases). CDR3 length equals 13 residues. V was trimmed by 4 bases and J by 2 bases, leaving 9 bases between them. CDR1 SNHLY and CDR2 FYNNEI come from the germline V gene. CDR3 sequence (DNA): TGTGCCAGCAGTGTTCCGGGAGCCTACGAGCAGTACGTC. Protein product: CASSVPGAYEQYV.